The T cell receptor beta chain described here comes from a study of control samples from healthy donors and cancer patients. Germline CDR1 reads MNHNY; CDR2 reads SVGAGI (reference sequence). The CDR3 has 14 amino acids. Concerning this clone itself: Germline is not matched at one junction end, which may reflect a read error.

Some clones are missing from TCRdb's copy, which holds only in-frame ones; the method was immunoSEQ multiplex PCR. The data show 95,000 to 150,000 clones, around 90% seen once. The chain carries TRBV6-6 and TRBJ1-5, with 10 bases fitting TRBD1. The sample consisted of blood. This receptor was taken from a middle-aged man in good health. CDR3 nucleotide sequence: TGCGTCTCCGACAGGGGGCGAAGCAATCAGCCCCAGCATTTT. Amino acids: CVSDRGRSNQPQHF.